The 6 T cell receptor beta chains given below trace back to one sample, sequenced in a study of molecular identifiers for immune sequencing clone quantification. TCRdb re-analysed the PCR reads in MiXCR, keeping a single row per CDR3 protein. Here the sample spans around 480,000 distinct CDR3 sequences, 25% being singletons. Source material: naive CD8+ T cells from blood, with Jurkat cell RNA spiked in. Subset of the sample: FACS-sorted CD8+CD4-CCR7+CD45RA+ naive T cells. These receptors all stem from a human donor in good health. Some libraries in this study had Jurkat cell RNA spiked in.

This chain joins TRBV7-6 and TRBJ2-7, with D perhaps TRBD1 (6 bases). Germline V gene data show CDR1 as SGHVS and CDR2 as FNYEAQ. The CDR3 runs 14 residues. V gave up 5 bases and J gave up 5 bases, with 16 bases separating them. The CDR3 DNA reads TGTGCCAGCAGCACCCAGACAGGTGTTCACGAGCAGTACTTC. Protein: CASSTQTGVHEQYF. Complete variable domain (other parts from reference TRBV7-6 and TRBJ2-7): GAGVSQSPRYKVTKRGQDVALRCDPISGHVSLYWYRQALGQGPEFLTYFNYEAQQDKSGLPNDRFSAERPEGSISTLTIQRTEQRDSAMYRCASSTQTGVHEQYFGPGTRLTVT.

This clonotype was detected many times. The gene calls are TRBV7-2 and TRBJ1-6, with D possibly matching TRBD1 (6 bases). Trimming stripped 5 bases from V and 11 bases from J, with 19 bases between. This CDR3 comprises 15 residues. CDR1 SGHTA and CDR2 FQGNSA come from the germline V gene. This CDR3 is CASSKRDNLGTPLHF. The CDR3 region has the DNA TGTGCCAGCAGCAAAAGGGACAACCTAGGGACACCCCTCCACTTT.

Regarding this clonotype: Possible read error: a much larger clone is one base away. The chain joins TRBV3-1 to TRBJ1-5; a possible D gene is TRBD1 (5 bases). The CDR3 consists of 19 residues. Germline V lookup: CDR1 LGHDT, CDR2 YNNKEL (reference sequence). CDR3 loop: CAGSQGHAGTLPGNQPQHF. The CDR3 DNA is TGTGCCGGCAGCCAAGGACATGCCGGGACCCTACCAGGCAATCAGCCCCAGCATTTT.

This clonotype has only a few counts. This rearrangement joins TRBV5-1 to TRBJ2-5; TRBD2 agrees at 8 bases. This CDR3 has 15 amino acids. Germline CDR1 SGHRS, CDR2 YFSETQ. The V and J ends lost 4 bases and 2 bases, in that order; junction bases with no gene match: 7. This CDR3 is CASSLSGGKQETQYF. In DNA form, the CDR3 reads TGCGCCAGCAGCCTCAGCGGGGGTAAACAAGAGACCCAGTACTTC.

This clonotype was counted many times. This chain uses TRBV7-9 with TRBJ2-2; no definite D call. The V and J ends lost 6 bases and 3 bases respectively, with 5 bases between them. This CDR3 contains 12 residues. The V gene's germline CDR1 is SEHNR and CDR2 FQNEAQ (reference sequence). For the CDR3, the DNA is TGTGCCAGCAGTCATTACACCGGGGAGCTGTTTTTT. It encodes CASSHYTGELFF.

As for this clonotype: This may come from a read error, since a much larger clone is one base off. Given the absence of the conserved phenylalanine or tryptophan at the CDR3 end, a read error is likely. The chain joins TRBV5-6 to TRBJ1-1, with 8 bases lining up with TRBD1. Looked up from germline, CDR1 is SGHDT and CDR2 is YYEEEE. The CDR3 loop spans 12 amino acids. The V gene end was trimmed by 4 bases and the J gene end by 7 bases; junction bases not matched to a gene: 3. In nucleotides, the CDR3 is TGTGCCAGCAGCATCGGACAGGGTGAAGCTTTCTCT. Amino acids: CASSIGQGEAFS.